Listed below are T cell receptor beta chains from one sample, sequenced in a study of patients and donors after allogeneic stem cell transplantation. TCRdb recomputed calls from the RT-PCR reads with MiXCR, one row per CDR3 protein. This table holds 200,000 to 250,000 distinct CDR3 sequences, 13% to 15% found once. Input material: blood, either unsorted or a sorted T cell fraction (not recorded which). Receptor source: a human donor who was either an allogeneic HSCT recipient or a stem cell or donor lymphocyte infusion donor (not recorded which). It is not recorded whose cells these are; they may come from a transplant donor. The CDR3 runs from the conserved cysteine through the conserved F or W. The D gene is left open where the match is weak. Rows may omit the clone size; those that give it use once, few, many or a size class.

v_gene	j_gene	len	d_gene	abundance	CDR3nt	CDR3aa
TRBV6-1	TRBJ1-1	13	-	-	TGTGCCAGCAGTGTCTCAATACAGGGTCAAGCTTTCTTT	CASSVSIQGQAFF
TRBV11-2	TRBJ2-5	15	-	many	TGTGCCAGCAGCACTACTTTTGGGGAGCAAGAGACCCAGTACTTC	CASSTTFGEQETQYF
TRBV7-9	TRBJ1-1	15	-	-	TGTGCCAGCAGCTTAGGCTCGGGGGGAGGGACTGAAGCTTTCTTT	CASSLGSGGGTEAFF
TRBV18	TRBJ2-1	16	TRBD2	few	TGTGCCAGCTCACCAGGACCGTCTAGCGGATCCAATGAGCAGTTCTTC	CASSPGPSSGSNEQFF
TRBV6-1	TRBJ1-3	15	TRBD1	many	TGTGCCAGCAGCCCGACAGGGAGCTCTGGAAACACCATATATTTT	CASSPTGSSGNTIYF
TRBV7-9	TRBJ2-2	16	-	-	TGTGCCAGCAGCTATTGGGCAACCCCGAACACCGGGGAGCTGTTTTTT	CASSYWATPNTGELFF
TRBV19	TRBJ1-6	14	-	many	TGTGCCAGTAGTACACACAGGGAGAATTCACCCCTCCACTTT	CASSTHRENSPLHF
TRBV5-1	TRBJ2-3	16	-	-	TGCGCCAGCAGCCTGCAAGGACTACCTAGCACAGATACGCAGTATTTT	CASSLQGLPSTDTQYF
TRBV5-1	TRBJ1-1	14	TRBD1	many	TGCGCCAGCAGCTTGACAGGGGTGTCCACTGAAGCTTTCTTT	CASSLTGVSTEAFF
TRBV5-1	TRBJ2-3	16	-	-	TGCGCCAGCAGCTTGGAGGCGCCAACTAGCACAGATACGCAGTATTTT	CASSLEAPTSTDTQYF
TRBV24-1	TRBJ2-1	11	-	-	TGTGCCACCAGTGATTCCCTACGGCAGTTCTTC	CATSDSLRQFF
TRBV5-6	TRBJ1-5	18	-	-	TGTGCCAGCAGCATTAGACGGTTTCCCCGCTCCAGCAATCAGCCCCAGCATTTT	CASSIRRFPRSSNQPQHF
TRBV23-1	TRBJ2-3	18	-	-	TGCGCCAGCAGTCAATGTCAGCTAGCCGGCTTTGGTACAGATACGCAGTATTTT	CASSQCQLAGFGTDTQYF
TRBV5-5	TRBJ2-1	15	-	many	TGTGCCAGCAGCTTGGCCATTAGCGGAGGCGATGAGCAGTTCTTC	CASSLAISGGDEQFF
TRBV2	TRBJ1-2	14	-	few	TGTGCCAGCACCAACCCGTGGGACGTCAAAGGCTACACCTTC	CASTNPWDVKGYTF
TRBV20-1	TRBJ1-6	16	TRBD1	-	TGCAGTGCTAGTTTTTTCGGGACAGGTGATAATTCACCCCTCCACTTT	CSASFFGTGDNSPLHF
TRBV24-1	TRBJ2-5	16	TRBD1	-	TGTGCCACCAGTGCTTCCCGGGACAGCTTGGGGGAGACCCAGTACTTC	CATSASRDSLGETQYF
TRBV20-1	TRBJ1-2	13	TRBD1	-	TGCAGTGCTAGGTTACAGGGGGGCTATGGCTACACCTTC	CSARLQGGYGYTF
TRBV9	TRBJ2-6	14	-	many	TGTGCCAGCAGCCCCATCTCTGGGGCCAACGTCCTGACTTTC	CASSPISGANVLTF
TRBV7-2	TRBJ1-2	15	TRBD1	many	TGTGCCAGCAGCCCAATGACAGGGGGGAAGTATGGCTACACCTTC	CASSPMTGGKYGYTF
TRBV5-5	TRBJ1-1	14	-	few	TGTGCCAGCAGCTTGACAGGGATCAACACTGAAGCTTTCTTT	CASSLTGINTEAFF
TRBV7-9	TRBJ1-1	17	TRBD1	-	TGTGCCAGCAGCCCAGGCAGCCTGGGACAGCAGAACACTGAAGCTTTCTTT	CASSPGSLGQQNTEAFF
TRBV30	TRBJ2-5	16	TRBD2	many	TGTGCCTGGAGTGGAGTCGGTAGCGGGGGGATCCGAGTTCAGTACTTC	CAWSGVGSGGIRVQYF
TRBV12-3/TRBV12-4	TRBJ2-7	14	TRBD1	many	TGTGCCAGCAGTCGCCAGGGGGAAGTCACGGAGCAGTACTTC	CASSRQGEVTEQYF
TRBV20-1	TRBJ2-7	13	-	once	TGCAGTGCTAGAGATCAGGTCGGATACGAGCAGTACTTC	CSARDQVGYEQYF
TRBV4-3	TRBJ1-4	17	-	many	TGCGCCAGCAGCCAAGATCTATTCGGGAGTTCTAGTGAAAAACTGTTTTTT	CASSQDLFGSSSEKLFF
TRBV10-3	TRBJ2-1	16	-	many	TGTGCCATCAGTGGAACCCAGGGAGGATATGGCAATGAGCAGTTCTTC	CAISGTQGGYGNEQFF
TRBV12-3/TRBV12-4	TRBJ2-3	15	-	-	TGTGCCAGCAGTTTTGGGCGCGGAGAATCAGATACGCAGTATTTT	CASSFGRGESDTQYF
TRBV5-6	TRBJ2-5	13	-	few	TGTGCCAGCAGCTTTGGGTCTTTAGAGACCCAGTACTTC	CASSFGSLETQYF
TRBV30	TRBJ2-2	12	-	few	TGTGCCTGGAGATTGGCGGCCGGGGAGCTGTTTTTT	CAWRLAAGELFF
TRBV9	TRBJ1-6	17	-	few	TGTGCCAGCAGCGTAGTTAGCGGGGAGCCCTATAATTCACCCCTCCACTTT	CASSVVSGEPYNSPLHF
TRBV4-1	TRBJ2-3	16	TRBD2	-	TGCGCCAGCAGCCAAGAAGCTAGCGGATACACAGATACGCAGTATTTT	CASSQEASGYTDTQYF
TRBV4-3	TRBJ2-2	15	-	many	TGCGCCAGCAGCCAAGCCCCTTCAGGGACCGGGGAGCTGTTTTTT	CASSQAPSGTGELFF
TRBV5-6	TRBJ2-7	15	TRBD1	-	TGTGCCAGCAGCCATACAGGACAGGGGCGTCACGAGCAGTACTTC	CASSHTGQGRHEQYF
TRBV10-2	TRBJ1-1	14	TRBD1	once	TGCGCCAGCGGGTCGCAGGGGGCGTCTGGTGAAGCTTTCTTT	CASGSQGASGEAFF
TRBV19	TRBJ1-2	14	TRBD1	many	TGTGCCAGTAGCCCCGGACAGGGAATCTATGGCTACACCTTC	CASSPGQGIYGYTF
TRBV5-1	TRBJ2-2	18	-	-	TGCGCCAGCAGCCGACTTACATCCGGGACCCGTAACACCGGGGAGCTGTTTTTT	CASSRLTSGTRNTGELFF
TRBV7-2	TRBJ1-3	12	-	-	TGTGCCAGCAGCTCCTATGGAAACACCATATATTTT	CASSSYGNTIYF
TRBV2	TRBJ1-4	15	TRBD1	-	TGTGCCAGCAGTGAGAGTCCGACAGGGGATGAAAAACTGTTTTTT	CASSESPTGDEKLFF
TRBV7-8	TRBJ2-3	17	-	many	TGTGCCAGCAGCTTACAGGGGGCGGGGGGCTCCACAGATACGCAGTATTTT	CASSLQGAGGSTDTQYF
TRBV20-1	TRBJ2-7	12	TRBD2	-	TGCAGTGCTAGCGGGAGGGCCTTCGAGCAGTACTTC	CSASGRAFEQYF
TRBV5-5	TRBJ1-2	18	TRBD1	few	TGTGCCAGCAGCGGAATCCCGGGACAGGGCTATGGAAACTATGGCTACACCTTC	CASSGIPGQGYGNYGYTF
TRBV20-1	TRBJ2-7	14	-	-	TGCAGTGCTAGAGCTCCGGACGGATTTTACGAGCAGTACTTC	CSARAPDGFYEQYF
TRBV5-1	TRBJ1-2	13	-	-	TGCGCCAGCAACGACCCGGGATTTTATGGCTACACCTTC	CASNDPGFYGYTF
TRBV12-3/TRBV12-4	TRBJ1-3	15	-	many	TGTGCCAGCAGCATGGGACATTCTTCTGGAAACACCATATATTTT	CASSMGHSSGNTIYF